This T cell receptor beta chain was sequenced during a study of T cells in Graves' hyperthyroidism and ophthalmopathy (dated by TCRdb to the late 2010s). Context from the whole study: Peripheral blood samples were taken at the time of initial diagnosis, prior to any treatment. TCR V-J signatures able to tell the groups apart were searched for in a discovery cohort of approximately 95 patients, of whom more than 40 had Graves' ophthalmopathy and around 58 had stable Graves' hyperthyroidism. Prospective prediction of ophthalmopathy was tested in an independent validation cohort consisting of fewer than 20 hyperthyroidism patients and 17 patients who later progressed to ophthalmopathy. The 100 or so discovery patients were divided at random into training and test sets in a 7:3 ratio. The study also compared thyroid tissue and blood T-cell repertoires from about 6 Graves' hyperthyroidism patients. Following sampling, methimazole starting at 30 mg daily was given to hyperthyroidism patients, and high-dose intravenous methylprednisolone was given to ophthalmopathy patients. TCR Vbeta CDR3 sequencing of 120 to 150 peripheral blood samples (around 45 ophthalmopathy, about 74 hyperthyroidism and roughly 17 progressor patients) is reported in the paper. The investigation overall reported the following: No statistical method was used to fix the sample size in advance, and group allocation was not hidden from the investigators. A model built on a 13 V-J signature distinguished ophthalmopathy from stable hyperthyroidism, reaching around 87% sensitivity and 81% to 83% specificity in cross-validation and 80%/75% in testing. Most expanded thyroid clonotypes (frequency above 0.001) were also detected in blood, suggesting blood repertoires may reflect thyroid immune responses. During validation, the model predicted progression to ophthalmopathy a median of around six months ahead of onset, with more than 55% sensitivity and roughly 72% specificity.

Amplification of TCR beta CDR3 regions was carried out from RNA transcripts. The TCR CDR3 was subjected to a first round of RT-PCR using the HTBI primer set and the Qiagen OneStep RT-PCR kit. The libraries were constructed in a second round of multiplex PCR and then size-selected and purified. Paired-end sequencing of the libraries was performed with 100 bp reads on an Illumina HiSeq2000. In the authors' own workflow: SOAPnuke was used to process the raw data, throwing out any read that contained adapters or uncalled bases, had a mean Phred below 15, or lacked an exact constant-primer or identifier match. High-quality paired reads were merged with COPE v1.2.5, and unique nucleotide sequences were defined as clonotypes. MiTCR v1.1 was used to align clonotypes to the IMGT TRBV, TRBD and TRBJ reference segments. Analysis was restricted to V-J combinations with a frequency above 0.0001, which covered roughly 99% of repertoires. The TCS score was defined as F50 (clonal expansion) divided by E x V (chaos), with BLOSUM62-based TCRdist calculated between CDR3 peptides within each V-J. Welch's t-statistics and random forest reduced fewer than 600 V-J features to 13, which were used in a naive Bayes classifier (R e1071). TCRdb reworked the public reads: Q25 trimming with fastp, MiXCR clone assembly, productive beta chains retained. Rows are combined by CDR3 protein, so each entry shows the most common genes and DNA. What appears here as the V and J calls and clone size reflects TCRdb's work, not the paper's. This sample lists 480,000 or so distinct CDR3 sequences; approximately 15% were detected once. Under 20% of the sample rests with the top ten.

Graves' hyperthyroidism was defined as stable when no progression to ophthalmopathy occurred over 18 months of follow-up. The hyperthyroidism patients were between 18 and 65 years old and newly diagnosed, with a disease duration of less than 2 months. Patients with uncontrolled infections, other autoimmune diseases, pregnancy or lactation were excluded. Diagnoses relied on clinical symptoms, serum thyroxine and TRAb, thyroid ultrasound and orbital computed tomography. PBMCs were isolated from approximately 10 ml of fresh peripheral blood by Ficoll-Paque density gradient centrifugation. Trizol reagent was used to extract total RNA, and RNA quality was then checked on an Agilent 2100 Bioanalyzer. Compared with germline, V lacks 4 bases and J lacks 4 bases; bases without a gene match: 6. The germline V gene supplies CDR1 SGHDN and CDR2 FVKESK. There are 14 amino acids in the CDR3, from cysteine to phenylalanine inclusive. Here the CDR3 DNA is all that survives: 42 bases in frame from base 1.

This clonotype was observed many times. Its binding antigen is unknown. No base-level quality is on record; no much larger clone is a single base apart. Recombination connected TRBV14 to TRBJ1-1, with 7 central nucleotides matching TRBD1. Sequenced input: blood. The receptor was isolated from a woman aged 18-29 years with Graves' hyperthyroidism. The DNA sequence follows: TGTGCCAGCAGCCCCGTGACAGGGACCACTGAAGCTTTCTTT. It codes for CASSPVTGTTEAFF.